The rows below give T cell receptor beta chains drawn from one sample of a study of blood T cell repertoires in COVID-19. The protocol was immunoSEQ multiplex PCR, while the TCRdb copy is restricted to in-frame clones and leaves out a portion. This table holds 80,000 to 95,000 clones, over 70% found once. Sequencing used peripheral blood. The receptors originated from a man aged 80 or over with active or convalescent COVID-19. The CDR3 runs from the conserved cysteine through the conserved F or W. Fields, in order: D gene, J gene, V gene, clone size, CDR3 protein, CDR3 DNA. D genes are given only for firm matches. Clone sizes are given selectively: once, few, many, or a class where the clone is expanded.

d_call: NA
j_call: TRBJ1-4
v_call: TRBV25-1
clone_size: NA
cdr3_aa: CASSEWGVREKLFF
cdr3_nt: TGTGCCAGCAGTGAATGGGGGGTTCGTGAAAAACTGTTTTTT

d_call: NA
j_call: TRBJ2-2
v_call: TRBV5-1
clone_size: NA
cdr3_aa: CASSRAPAGADGTGELFF
cdr3_nt: TGCGCCAGCAGCCGGGCCCCGGCGGGGGCGGACGGCACCGGGGAGCTGTTTTTT

d_call: TRBD1
j_call: TRBJ2-3
v_call: TRBV10-3
clone_size: NA
cdr3_aa: CAISGRRTGRATDTQYF
cdr3_nt: TGTGCCATCAGTGGACGTCGGACAGGCCGGGCCACAGATACGCAGTATTTT

d_call: NA
j_call: TRBJ1-2
v_call: TRBV3-1/TRBV3-2
clone_size: NA
cdr3_aa: CASSQRGGGYTF
cdr3_nt: TGTGCCAGCAGCCAAAGGGGGGGTGGCTACACCTTC

d_call: NA
j_call: TRBJ1-3
v_call: TRBV7-3
clone_size: NA
cdr3_aa: CASSLLGDSGNTIYF
cdr3_nt: TGTGCCAGCAGCTTACTGGGAGACTCTGGAAACACCATATATTTT

d_call: TRBD1
j_call: TRBJ1-5
v_call: TRBV30
clone_size: NA
cdr3_aa: CAWTSGGSGQPQHF
cdr3_nt: TGTGCCTGGACATCAGGGGGCTCGGGTCAGCCCCAGCATTTT

d_call: NA
j_call: TRBJ1-2
v_call: TRBV9
clone_size: NA
cdr3_aa: CASSVGQGLNYGYTF
cdr3_nt: TGTGCCAGCAGCGTAGGGCAGGGATTAAACTATGGCTACACCTTC

d_call: TRBD1
j_call: TRBJ2-5
v_call: TRBV3-1/TRBV3-2
clone_size: NA
cdr3_aa: CASSGRTGTYQETQYF
cdr3_nt: TGTGCCAGCAGCGGCCGGACAGGGACCTACCAAGAGACCCAGTACTTC

d_call: NA
j_call: TRBJ2-7
v_call: TRBV29-1
clone_size: NA
cdr3_aa: CIGGASYEQYF
cdr3_nt: TGCATAGGCGGGGCTTCCTACGAGCAGTACTTC

d_call: NA
j_call: TRBJ2-2
v_call: TRBV7-2
clone_size: NA
cdr3_aa: CASSLAHGTGELFF
cdr3_nt: TGTGCCAGCAGCTTAGCGCACGGCACCGGGGAGCTGTTTTTT

d_call: NA
j_call: TRBJ2-6
v_call: TRBV27
clone_size: NA
cdr3_aa: CASSPSRVSGANVLTF
cdr3_nt: TGTGCCAGCAGTCCCTCGCGGGTCTCTGGGGCCAACGTCCTGACTTTC

d_call: TRBD2
j_call: TRBJ2-3
v_call: TRBV7-3
clone_size: NA
cdr3_aa: CASSPRGRATDTQYF
cdr3_nt: TGTGCCAGCAGCCCCCGGGGGAGGGCCACAGATACGCAGTATTTT

d_call: TRBD1
j_call: TRBJ1-2
v_call: TRBV15
clone_size: NA
cdr3_aa: CATSSRTGTNYGYTF
cdr3_nt: TGTGCCACCAGCAGTCGGACAGGGACTAACTATGGCTACACCTTC

d_call: TRBD1
j_call: TRBJ1-5
v_call: TRBV9
clone_size: NA
cdr3_aa: CASSVGGGGGNQPQHF
cdr3_nt: TGTGCCAGCAGCGTAGGTGGAGGGGGCGGCAATCAGCCCCAGCATTTT

d_call: TRBD2
j_call: TRBJ2-5
v_call: TRBV2
clone_size: few
cdr3_aa: CASSASSLAIQETQYF
cdr3_nt: TGTGCCAGCAGTGCAAGTTCACTAGCGATCCAAGAGACCCAGTACTTC

d_call: TRBD1
j_call: TRBJ2-3
v_call: TRBV4-3
clone_size: few
cdr3_aa: CASTSGQGAPDTQYF
cdr3_nt: TGCGCCAGCACAAGCGGCCAGGGGGCCCCAGATACGCAGTATTTT

d_call: NA
j_call: TRBJ2-7
v_call: TRBV9
clone_size: NA
cdr3_aa: CASSGEAYSYEQYF
cdr3_nt: TGTGCCAGCAGCGGGGAGGCATACTCCTACGAGCAGTACTTC

d_call: NA
j_call: TRBJ1-5
v_call: TRBV19
clone_size: NA
cdr3_aa: CASSISSYQPQHF
cdr3_nt: TGTGCCAGTAGTATTTCCTCTTATCAGCCCCAGCATTTT

d_call: NA
j_call: TRBJ1-2
v_call: TRBV5-1
clone_size: NA
cdr3_aa: CASRRAGLPRDYGYTF
cdr3_nt: TGCGCCAGCAGGCGAGCCGGGCTCCCGAGGGACTATGGCTACACCTTC

d_call: NA
j_call: TRBJ1-2
v_call: TRBV2
clone_size: NA
cdr3_aa: CASSFERGSYGYTF
cdr3_nt: TGTGCCAGCAGCTTCGAGCGAGGGAGCTATGGCTACACCTTC

d_call: TRBD2
j_call: TRBJ2-3
v_call: TRBV19
clone_size: NA
cdr3_aa: CASGAGGSTDTQYF
cdr3_nt: TGTGCGTCGGGGGCGGGGGGGAGCACAGATACGCAGTATTTT

d_call: TRBD1
j_call: TRBJ1-2
v_call: TRBV3-1/TRBV3-2
clone_size: NA
cdr3_aa: CASSQDRGQSYGYTF
cdr3_nt: TGTGCCAGCAGCCAAGATCGGGGACAGAGCTATGGCTACACCTTC

d_call: TRBD1
j_call: TRBJ2-2
v_call: TRBV29-1
clone_size: many
cdr3_aa: CSVDEAGQGAGELFF
cdr3_nt: TGCAGCGTTGACGAGGCAGGACAGGGGGCCGGGGAGCTGTTTTTT

d_call: TRBD1
j_call: TRBJ2-5
v_call: TRBV4-1
clone_size: NA
cdr3_aa: CASSPRRDRGEETQYF
cdr3_nt: TGCGCCAGCAGCCCCCGTAGGGACAGGGGGGAAGAGACCCAGTACTTC

d_call: TRBD2
j_call: TRBJ2-1
v_call: TRBV5-1
clone_size: NA
cdr3_aa: CASSPRDGREGEQFF
cdr3_nt: TGCGCCAGCAGCCCCCGGGACGGGAGGGAGGGGGAGCAGTTCTTC

d_call: TRBD2
j_call: TRBJ2-5
v_call: TRBV4-1
clone_size: NA
cdr3_aa: CASSQLAGERETQYF
cdr3_nt: TGCGCCAGCAGCCAACTAGCGGGGGAACGAGAGACCCAGTACTTC

d_call: NA
j_call: TRBJ2-3
v_call: TRBV28
clone_size: NA
cdr3_aa: CASSGGTDTQYF
cdr3_nt: TGTGCCAGCAGTGGAGGGACGGATACGCAGTATTTT

d_call: TRBD1
j_call: TRBJ2-7
v_call: TRBV6-5
clone_size: NA
cdr3_aa: CASNPGQIRYEQYF
cdr3_nt: TGTGCCAGCAACCCGGGACAGATTCGATACGAGCAGTACTTC

d_call: NA
j_call: TRBJ1-2
v_call: TRBV5-1
clone_size: few
cdr3_aa: CASSADSQRGYTF
cdr3_nt: TGCGCCAGCAGCGCCGACAGTCAGAGGGGCTACACCTTC

d_call: TRBD1
j_call: TRBJ2-3
v_call: TRBV2
clone_size: few
cdr3_aa: CASSVGDRADTQYF
cdr3_nt: TGTGCCAGCAGTGTAGGCGACAGGGCGGATACGCAGTATTTT

d_call: NA
j_call: TRBJ1-6
v_call: TRBV13
clone_size: NA
cdr3_aa: CASSFGQYNSPLHF
cdr3_nt: TGTGCCAGCAGCTTCGGACAGTATAATTCACCCCTCCACTTT

d_call: TRBD2
j_call: TRBJ2-1
v_call: TRBV14
clone_size: NA
cdr3_aa: CASKPSGGVIEQFF
cdr3_nt: TGTGCCAGCAAACCGAGCGGGGGGGTTATTGAGCAGTTCTTC

d_call: TRBD2
j_call: TRBJ2-1
v_call: TRBV27
clone_size: NA
cdr3_aa: CASSSRLGTSRGNEQFF
cdr3_nt: TGTGCCAGCAGTTCGCGCCTCGGGACTAGCAGGGGCAATGAGCAGTTCTTC

d_call: TRBD1
j_call: TRBJ1-5
v_call: TRBV28
clone_size: NA
cdr3_aa: CASSFGTGVFKPQHF
cdr3_nt: TGTGCCAGCAGTTTCGGGACAGGGGTTTTTAAGCCCCAGCATTTT

d_call: NA
j_call: TRBJ2-5
v_call: TRBV5-4
clone_size: NA
cdr3_aa: CASSLYSTQETQYF
cdr3_nt: TGTGCCAGCAGCCTCTACAGTACGCAAGAGACCCAGTACTTC